At least ten counts were recorded for the clone carrying this T cell receptor (beta chain). What it binds is unknown. Regarding time point: newly diagnosed GD, antithyroid drugs for less than 3 months. From PBMCs, RNA was extracted and then used to make the TCR library. The data were obtained in a study of regulatory T cells in long-lasting Graves disease. With iRepertoire HTBI primers and Arm-PCR of CDR3 regions, TCR beta libraries were built. A single record per CDR3 protein comes from TCRdb applying MiXCR to the multiplex PCR reads. This table holds around 250,000 distinct CDR3 sequences, 20% found once. General study results and limits: Relative to new patients (966), persistent patients exhibited greater sharing of public clonotypes (approximately 2,700). Graves' patients with persistent disease showed TCR diversity lower than patients newly diagnosed.

Source: peripheral blood mononuclear cells (PBMCs), taken at new diagnosis, from a patient treated with antithyroid drugs. The sequence came from a female donor with Graves disease.

The CDR3 spells CASSPETSSGELFF. CDR3 DNA sequence: TGTGCCAGCAGCCCTGAGACTTCGTCCGGGGAGCTGTTTTTT. The chain combines TRBV7-2 with TRBJ2-2; no clear D. The germline V gene has CDR1 SGHTA and CDR2 FQGNSA. This CDR3 has 14 residues. The V and J ends lost 5 bases and 6 bases respectively, with 13 bases between them.